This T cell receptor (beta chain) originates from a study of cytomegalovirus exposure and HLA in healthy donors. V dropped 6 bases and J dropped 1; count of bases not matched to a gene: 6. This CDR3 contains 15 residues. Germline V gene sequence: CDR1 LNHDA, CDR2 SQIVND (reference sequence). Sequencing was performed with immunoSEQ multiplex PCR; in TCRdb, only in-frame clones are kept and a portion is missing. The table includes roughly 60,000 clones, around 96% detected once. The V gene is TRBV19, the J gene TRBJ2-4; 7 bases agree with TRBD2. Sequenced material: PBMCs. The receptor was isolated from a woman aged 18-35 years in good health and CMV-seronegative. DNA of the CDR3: TGTGCCAGTAGCCCTCAACTAGCGGCCAAAAACATTCAGTACTTC. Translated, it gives CASSPQLAAKNIQYF.